The subject of this entry is one T cell receptor beta chain. The sequenced target, TCR beta, came from blood CD8+ and CD4+ T cells. The CDR3 length is 14 residues. V was shortened by 5 bases and J by 6 bases, with 11 bases between the two germline ends. Germline V gene data show CDR1 as MNHEY and CDR2 as SVGEGT. This entry belongs to a study of CD8 T cells in Susac syndrome. RNA in amounts of roughly 0.5 to 1 ug was reverse transcribed with random hexamers. Multiplex PCR with immunoSEQ amplified the TCR beta CDR3 across 54 Vbeta and 13 Jbeta. TCRdb reanalysed the immunoSEQ multiplex PCR reads using MiXCR and keeps one entry per CDR3 protein. The sample lists tens of thousands of distinct CDR3 sequences, around 96% occurring once.

The source is a human donor with Susac syndrome. Sample: CD8+ T cells from PBMCs. The chain has TRBV6-2 or TRBV6-3 and TRBJ1-6, with D perhaps TRBD1 (5 bases). Here the CDR3 reads CASSPDTVNSPLHF. The CDR3 DNA follows: TGTGCCAGCAGTCCGGACACGGTTAATTCACCCCTCCACTTT.